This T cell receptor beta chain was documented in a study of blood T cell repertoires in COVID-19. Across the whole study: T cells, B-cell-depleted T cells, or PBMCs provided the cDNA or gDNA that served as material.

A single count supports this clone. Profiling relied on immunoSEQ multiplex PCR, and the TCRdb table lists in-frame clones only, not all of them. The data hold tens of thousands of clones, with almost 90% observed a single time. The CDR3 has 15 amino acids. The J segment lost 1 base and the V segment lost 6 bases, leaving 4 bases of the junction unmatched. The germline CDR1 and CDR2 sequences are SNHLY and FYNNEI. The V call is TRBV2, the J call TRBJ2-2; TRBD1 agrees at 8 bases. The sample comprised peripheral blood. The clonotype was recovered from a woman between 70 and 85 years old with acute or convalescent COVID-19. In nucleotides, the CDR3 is TGTGCCAGCAGGAAGGGGACAGGGAACACCGGGGAGCTGTTTTTT. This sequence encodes CASRKGTGNTGELFF.